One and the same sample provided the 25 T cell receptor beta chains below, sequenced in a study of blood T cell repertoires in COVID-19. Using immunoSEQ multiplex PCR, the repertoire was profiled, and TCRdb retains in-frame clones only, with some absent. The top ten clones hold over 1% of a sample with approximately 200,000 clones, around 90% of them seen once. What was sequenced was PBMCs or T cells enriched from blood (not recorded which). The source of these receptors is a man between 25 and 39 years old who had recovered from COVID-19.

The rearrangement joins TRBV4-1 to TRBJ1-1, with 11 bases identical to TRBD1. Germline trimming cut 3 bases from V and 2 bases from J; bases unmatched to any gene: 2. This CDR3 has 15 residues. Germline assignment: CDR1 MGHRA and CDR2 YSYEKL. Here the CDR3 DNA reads TGCGCCAGCAGCCAGGGGACAGGGGGAAACACTGAAGCTTTCTTT. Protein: CASSQGTGGNTEAFF.

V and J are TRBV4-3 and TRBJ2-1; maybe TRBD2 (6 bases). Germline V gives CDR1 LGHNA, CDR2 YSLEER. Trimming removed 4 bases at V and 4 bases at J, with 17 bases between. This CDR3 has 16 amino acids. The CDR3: CASSPGKGGRYNEQFF. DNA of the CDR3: TGCGCCAGCAGCCCCGGGAAAGGAGGGAGGTACAATGAGCAGTTCTTC.

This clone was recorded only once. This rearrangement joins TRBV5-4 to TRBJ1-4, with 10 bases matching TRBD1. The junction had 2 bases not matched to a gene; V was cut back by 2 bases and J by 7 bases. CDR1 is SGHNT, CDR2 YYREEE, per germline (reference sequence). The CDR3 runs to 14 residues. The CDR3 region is CASSFGTGVEKLFF. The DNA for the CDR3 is TGTGCCAGCAGCTTCGGGACAGGGGTTGAAAAACTGTTTTTT.

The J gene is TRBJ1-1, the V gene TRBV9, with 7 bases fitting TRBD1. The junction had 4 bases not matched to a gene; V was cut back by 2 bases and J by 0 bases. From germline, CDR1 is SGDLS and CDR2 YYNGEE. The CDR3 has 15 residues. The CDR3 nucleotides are TGTGCCAGCAGCGTGTATACAGGGGTGAACACTGAAGCTTTCTTT. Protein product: CASSVYTGVNTEAFF.

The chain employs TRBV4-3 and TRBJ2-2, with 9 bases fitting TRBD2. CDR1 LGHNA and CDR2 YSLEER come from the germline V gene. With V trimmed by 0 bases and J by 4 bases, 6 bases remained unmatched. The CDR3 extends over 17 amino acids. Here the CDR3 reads CASSQEGLAGTTGELFF. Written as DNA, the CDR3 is TGCGCCAGCAGCCAAGAGGGCCTAGCGGGGACCACCGGGGAGCTGTTTTTT.

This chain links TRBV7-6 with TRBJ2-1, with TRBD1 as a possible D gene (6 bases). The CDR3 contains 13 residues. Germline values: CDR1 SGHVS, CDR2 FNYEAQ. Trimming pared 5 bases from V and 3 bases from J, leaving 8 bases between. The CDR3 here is CASSPQGYNEQFF. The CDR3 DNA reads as TGTGCCAGCAGCCCACAGGGCTACAATGAGCAGTTCTTC.

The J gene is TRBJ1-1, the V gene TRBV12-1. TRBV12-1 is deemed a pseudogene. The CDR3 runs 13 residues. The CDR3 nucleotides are TGTGCCAGCAGCTTTGAAAGAGACACTGAAGCTTTCTTT. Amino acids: CASSFERDTEAFF.

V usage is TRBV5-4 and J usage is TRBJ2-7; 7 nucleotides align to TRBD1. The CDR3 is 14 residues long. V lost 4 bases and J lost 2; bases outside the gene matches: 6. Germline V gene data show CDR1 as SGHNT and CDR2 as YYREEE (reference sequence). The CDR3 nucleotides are TGTGCCAGCAGCAGACAGGGAATCCCCTACGAGCAGTACTTC. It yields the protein CASSRQGIPYEQYF.

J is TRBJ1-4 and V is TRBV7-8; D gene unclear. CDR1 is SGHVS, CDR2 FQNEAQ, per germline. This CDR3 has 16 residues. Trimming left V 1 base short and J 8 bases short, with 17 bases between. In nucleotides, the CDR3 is TGTGCCAGCAGCTTAGGCTTCTGGGGTGGGGAGGAAAAACTGTTTTTT. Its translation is CASSLGFWGGEEKLFF. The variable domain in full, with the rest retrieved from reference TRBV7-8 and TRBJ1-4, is GAGVSQSPRYKVAKRGQDVALRCDPISGHVSLFWYQQALGQGPEFLTYFQNEAQLDKSGLPSDRFFAERPEGSVSTLKIQRTQQEDSAVYLCASSLGFWGGEEKLFFGSGTQLSVL.

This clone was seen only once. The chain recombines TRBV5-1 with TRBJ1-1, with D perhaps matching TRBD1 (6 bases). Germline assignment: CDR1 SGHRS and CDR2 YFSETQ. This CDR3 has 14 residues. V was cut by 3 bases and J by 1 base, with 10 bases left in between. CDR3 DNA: TGCGCCAGCAGCTCAGGACAGAAGAACACTGAAGCTTTCTTT. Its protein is CASSSGQKNTEAFF.

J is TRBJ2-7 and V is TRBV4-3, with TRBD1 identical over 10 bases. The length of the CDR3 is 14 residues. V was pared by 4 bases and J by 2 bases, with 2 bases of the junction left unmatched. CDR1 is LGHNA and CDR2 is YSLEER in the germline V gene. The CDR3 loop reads CASSPGQGAYEQYF. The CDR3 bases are TGCGCCAGCAGCCCAGGACAGGGGGCCTACGAGCAGTACTTC.

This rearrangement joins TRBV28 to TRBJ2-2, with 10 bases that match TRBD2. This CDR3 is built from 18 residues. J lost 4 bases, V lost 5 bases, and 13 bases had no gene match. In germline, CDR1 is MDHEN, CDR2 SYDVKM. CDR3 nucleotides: TGTGCCAGCAGTCCCCGAAGGCAGCGGGAGGGTGGCACCGGGGAGCTGTTTTTT. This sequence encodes CASSPRRQREGGTGELFF.

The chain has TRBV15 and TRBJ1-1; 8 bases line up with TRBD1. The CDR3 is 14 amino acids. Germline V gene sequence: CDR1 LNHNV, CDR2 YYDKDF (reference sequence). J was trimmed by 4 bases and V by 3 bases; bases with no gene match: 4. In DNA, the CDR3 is TGTGCCACCAGCAGCAGGGGGCAGGGCACTGAAGCTTTCTTT. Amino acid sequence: CATSSRGQGTEAFF. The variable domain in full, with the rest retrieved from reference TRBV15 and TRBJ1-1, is DAMVIQNPRYQVTQFGKPVTLSCSQTLNHNVMYWYQQKSSQAPKLLFHYYDKDFNNEADTPDNFQSRRPNTSFCFLDIRSPGLGDTAMYLCATSSRGQGTEAFFGQGTRLTVV.

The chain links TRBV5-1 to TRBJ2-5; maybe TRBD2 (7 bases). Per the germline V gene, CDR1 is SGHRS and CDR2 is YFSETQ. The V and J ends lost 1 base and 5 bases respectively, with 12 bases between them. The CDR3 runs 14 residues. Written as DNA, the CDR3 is TGCGCCAGCAGCTTGTCGGGGGGCAGTGAGACCCAGTACTTC. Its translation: CASSLSGGSETQYF.

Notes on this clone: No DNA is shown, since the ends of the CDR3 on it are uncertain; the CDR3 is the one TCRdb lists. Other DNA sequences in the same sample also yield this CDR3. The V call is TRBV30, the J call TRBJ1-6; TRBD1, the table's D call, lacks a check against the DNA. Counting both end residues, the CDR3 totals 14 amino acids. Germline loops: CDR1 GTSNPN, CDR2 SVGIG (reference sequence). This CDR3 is CAWSVGTGNSPLHF.

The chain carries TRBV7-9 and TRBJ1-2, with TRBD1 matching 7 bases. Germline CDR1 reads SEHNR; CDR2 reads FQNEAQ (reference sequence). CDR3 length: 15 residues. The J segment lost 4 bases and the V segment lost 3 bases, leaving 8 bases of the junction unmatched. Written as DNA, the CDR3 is TGTGCCAGCAGCTTTGATGAGACAGGGACCTATGGCTACACCTTC. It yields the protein CASSFDETGTYGYTF. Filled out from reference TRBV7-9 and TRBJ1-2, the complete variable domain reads DTGVSQNPRHKITKRGQNVTFRCDPISEHNRLYWYRQTLGQGPEFLTYFQNEAQLEKSRLLSDRFSAERPKGSFSTLEIQRTEQGDSAMYLCASSFDETGTYGYTFGSGTRLTVV.

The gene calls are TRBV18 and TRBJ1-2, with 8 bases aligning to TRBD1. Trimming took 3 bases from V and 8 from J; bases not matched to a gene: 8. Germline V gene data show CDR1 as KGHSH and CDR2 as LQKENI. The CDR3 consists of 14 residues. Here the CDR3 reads CASSPKTGAGGYTF. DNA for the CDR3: TGTGCCAGCTCACCTAAGACAGGGGCGGGAGGCTACACCTTC. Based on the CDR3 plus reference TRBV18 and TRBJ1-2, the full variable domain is NAGVMQNPRHLVRRRGQEARLRCSPMKGHSHVYWYRQLPEEGLKFMVYLQKENIIDESGMPKERFSAEFPKEGPSILRIQQVVRGDSAAYFCASSPKTGAGGYTFGSGTRLTVV.

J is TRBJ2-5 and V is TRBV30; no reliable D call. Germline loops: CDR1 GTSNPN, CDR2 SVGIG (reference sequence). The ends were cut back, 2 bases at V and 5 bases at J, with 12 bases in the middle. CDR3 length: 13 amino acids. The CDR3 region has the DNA TGTGCCTGGAGTCCGAATGTGGGCGAGACCCAGTACTTC. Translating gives CAWSPNVGETQYF.

DNA of the CDR3: TGTGCCAGCAGTGAGTTCGGGGCCTCGGGAGTTCCAGATACGCAGTATTTT. As protein: CASSEFGASGVPDTQYF. The chain recombines TRBV25-1 with TRBJ2-3; D is possibly TRBD2 (6 bases). CDR3 length: 17 residues. Trimming left V 3 bases short and J 4 bases short, with 20 bases between. Germline V gene sequence: CDR1 MGHDK, CDR2 SYGVNS.

The CDR3 coding sequence is TGCAGCGTATGTCCGGGACTAGCGGGAAATAGCTCCTACGAGCAGTACTTC. Translation: CSVCPGLAGNSSYEQYF. The rearrangement uses TRBV29-1 and TRBJ2-7; TRBD2 matches at 13 bases. The CDR3 has 17 residues. The germline gives CDR1 SQVTM, CDR2 ANQGSEA. V lost 6 bases, J lost 0 bases, and 11 bases stayed unmatched.

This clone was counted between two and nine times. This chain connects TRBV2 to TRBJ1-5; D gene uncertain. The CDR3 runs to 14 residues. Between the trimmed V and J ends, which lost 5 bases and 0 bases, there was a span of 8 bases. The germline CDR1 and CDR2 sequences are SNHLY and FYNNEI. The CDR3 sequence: CASSPTDSNQPQHF. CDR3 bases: TGTGCCAGCAGTCCTACAGATAGCAATCAGCCCCAGCATTTT.

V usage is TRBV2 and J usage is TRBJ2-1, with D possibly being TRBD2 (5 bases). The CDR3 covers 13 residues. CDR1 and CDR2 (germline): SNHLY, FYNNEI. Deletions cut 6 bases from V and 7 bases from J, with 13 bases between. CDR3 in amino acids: CASRDLPSNEQFF. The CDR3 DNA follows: TGTGCCAGCAGGGACTTACCTTCGAATGAGCAGTTCTTC.

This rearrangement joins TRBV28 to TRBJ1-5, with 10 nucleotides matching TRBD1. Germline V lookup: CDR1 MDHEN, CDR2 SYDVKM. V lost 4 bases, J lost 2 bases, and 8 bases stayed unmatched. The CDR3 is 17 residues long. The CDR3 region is CASSSIAGTGGNQPQHF. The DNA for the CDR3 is TGTGCCAGCAGTTCTATCGCCGGGACAGGGGGCAATCAGCCCCAGCATTTT.

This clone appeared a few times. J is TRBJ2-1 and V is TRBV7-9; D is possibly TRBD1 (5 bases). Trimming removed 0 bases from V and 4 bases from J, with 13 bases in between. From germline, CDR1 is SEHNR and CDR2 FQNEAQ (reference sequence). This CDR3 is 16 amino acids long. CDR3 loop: CASSLAGPVGYNEQFF. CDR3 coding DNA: TGTGCCAGCAGCTTAGCGGGGCCTGTGGGGTACAATGAGCAGTTCTTC.

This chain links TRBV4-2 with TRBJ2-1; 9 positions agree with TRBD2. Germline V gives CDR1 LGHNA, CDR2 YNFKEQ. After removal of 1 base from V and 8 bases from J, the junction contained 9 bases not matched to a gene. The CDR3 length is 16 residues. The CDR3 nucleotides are TGTGCCAGCAGCCAAGGGACTAGCGCGGGAGGCGATGAGCAGTTCTTC. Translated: CASSQGTSAGGDEQFF.